Here is one TCR beta chain with its context. This record comes from a study of blood T cell repertoires in COVID-19. Turning to the study itself: COVID-19 samples, acute and convalescent, were from the United States, Italy and Spain.

The CDR3 contains 12 residues. Germline V CDR1 and CDR2: SEHNR, FQNEAQ (reference sequence). Trimming shortened V by 1 base and J by 9 bases, and 7 bases separated the two germline ends. Source study methods: Reference gene primer amplification yielded estimated nucleated cell counts. Method: immunoSEQ multiplex PCR; TCRdb's copy keeps in-frame clones and lacks some. V and J calls and clone size follow that table, whereas D and trimming were derived from the DNA. The sample shows roughly 330,000 clones, approximately 87% of them seen only once. Recovery among Cohort 3 donors was established by two negative PCRs, clearance, or symptom resolution.

Sequenced input: PBMCs or T cells enriched from blood (not recorded which). V and J are TRBV7-9 and TRBJ1-3, with a tentative D call TRBD1 (5 bases). This TCR was recovered from a woman in her 30s who had recovered from COVID-19. CDR3 residues: CASSLDGGTIYF. The CDR3 DNA is TGTGCCAGCAGCTTAGACGGGGGCACCATATATTTT.